This TCR beta chain was recovered during a study of cytomegalovirus exposure and HLA in healthy donors (dated by TCRdb to about 2017). Regarding the research as a whole: An earlier analysis of some 620 of the donors reported about 260 Gb of sequence data and 90 million to 120 million unique TCR beta sequences obtained from 150 million to 200 million T cells. Approximately 300 gigabases of sequencing data and 75 million to 85 million unique TCR sequences made up an early release that covered several hundred HLA-typed donors. Of the 300 to 400 genotyped donors, around 81% fell in the genetic ancestry cluster associated with self-reported Caucasian donors. The aim of the study was to test whether cataloging public T cell receptors could identify signatures of past pathogen exposure. The T cell repertoires of 670 or so subjects were profiled by immunosequencing and related to cytomegalovirus serostatus. In addition to the first cohort of 650 to 800 subjects, a separate validation cohort of 120 different subjects was used. To predict cytomegalovirus infection status, the study combined high-throughput TCR immunosequencing, statistical association of individual TCRs with disease status, and machine learning. A later analysis re-examined previously published TCR beta repertoires from roughly 720 donors and added high-resolution HLA genotyping to investigate patterns of TCR occurrence. The later analysis used no new phenotypic data to find candidate immune exposures, relying instead on TCR beta sequences and their occurrence across donors. An earlier analysis of approximately 640 of the donors applied high-throughput TCR beta sequencing to assess whether each TCR beta V gene segment acted as functional or pseudogenic. Donor age, sex, ethnicity and CMV serostatus were compiled together with the repertoire data. Genome-wide SNP genotypes for about 65% of the 666 donors were used in a later genetic analysis, which treated that subset as a discovery cohort. All discovery cohort repertoires had been generated using a single sequencing platform. HLA typing covered class I and class II loci at four-digit resolution. Typing coverage differed by locus: A, B, C, DRB1 and DQB1 were typed in about 620-640 donors, DQA1 in about 500, DPA1 in 600 to 610, and DPB1 in around 490. Because of strong linkage in the cohort, a few DR-DQ haplotypes were treated as single units for association and clustering. Among about 400 genotyped donors of the cohort, an average of about 220,000 unique TCR beta nucleotide sequences was sequenced per donor, of which 15% to 20% were non-productive.

Study-wide findings and limitations: The earlier analysis of 587 of the donors excluded around 17 rarely observed V segments, including chromosome 9 orphons, because counts were too low. A later analysis found that TCR association rates varied across HLA loci, with DRB1 alleles showing the most associated TCRs and HLA-C alleles the fewest. Compared with equally common non-associated chains, HLA-associated TCR beta chains in a later analysis were more clonally expanded and had lower generation probabilities. In both the original and validation cohorts, the classifier was reported to diagnose cytomegalovirus status with high specificity and sensitivity. In an earlier analysis of around 600 of the donors, most TCR beta V segments appeared in productive rearrangements about 87% or about 30% of the time, broadly matching IMGT annotations. Across donors, most TCR sequences were observed very rarely, whereas some public TCRs were present in many individuals. Correlated functional status among segregating V segments might reflect linkage disequilibrium, but an unknown experimental factor could not be ruled out. In a later analysis, 15,000 to 20,000 TCR beta sequences were associated with specific HLA alleles at a false discovery rate of 0.05. Presence/absence analyses assumed roughly uniform sequencing depth across donors, an assumption that may not hold. According to the authors, the approach could potentially be generalized to other disease states and immunological phenotypes. V-gene and J-gene trimming of TCR beta chains was associated with a missense DCLRE1C variant in a later genetic analysis, and the association was replicated in an independent cohort. The only immune exposure information available for the cohort was CMV serostatus. According to a later analysis, parvovirus B19, influenza, CMV and Epstein-Barr virus appeared linked to several top co-occurrence clusters. A cluster of highly shared sequence variants was judged likely to represent a technical artifact of the sequencing pipeline. In the study, some 180 TCR beta chains were listed as associated with cytomegalovirus. A later genetic analysis reported fewer N-insertions in productive TCRs among donors in an Asian-associated ancestry cluster than the roughly 670-donor mean. A further reported finding was that TCR beta sequences accurately predicted the HLA-A and HLA-B alleles for most subjects in the first cohort. Because HLA typing was unavailable for some donors at each locus, only the typed subset was used in association tests. In vitro tests confirmed that a few of the cytomegalovirus-associated TCR beta chains recognize cytomegalovirus antigens. Most CMV-associated TCR beta chains appeared to be HLA-restricted in a later analysis, and the HLA associations seemed to be driven largely by CMV exposure. This cohort had only TCR beta chains sequenced, and the lack of alpha or paired-chain data limited which features could be detected. Strong co-occurrence of HLA alleles, especially DR and DQ, made assigning TCR associations to individual alleles difficult.

Library creation used the immunoSEQ multiplex PCR assay. For the multiplex PCR, a mixture combining 60 forward primers for TCR Vbeta segments and 13 reverse primers for TCR Jbeta segments was used. The CDR3 region of rearranged TCR beta genes was amplified from genomic DNA by a multiplex PCR assay. The amplified TCR beta libraries were sequenced on the Illumina HiSeq System as 87-base-pair reads. The authors processed their data as follows. Across the 670 or so repertoires, a later analysis counted some 81 million unique TCR beta chains, 9.5 million to 13 million of which were shared by at least two donors. A nearest-neighbor algorithm error-corrected the raw reads and collapsed the reads into unique sequences, merging closely related sequences to remove PCR and sequencing errors. To assign V, D and J gene segments, CDR3 sequences were aligned to IMGT reference sequences. For a sequence to be retained, a match of at least six nucleotides to both a V gene segment and a J gene segment was required. A rearrangement was called productive if the CDR3 had no stop codons and remained in frame with V and J, and every other rearrangement was called non-productive. CDR3 was defined by IMGT convention, running from the second conserved V-encoded cysteine to the conserved J-encoded phenylalanine. Sequences without an unambiguous match to a single V gene segment were excluded from the earlier analysis of a few hundred of the donors. In an earlier analysis of several hundred of the donors, V segments were called functional above 56.7% productive rearrangements and were called segregating when the between-donor standard deviation exceeded 5%. To diagnose cytomegalovirus status from the catalog of TCR beta chain sequences, a statistical classification framework was built. V and J gene assignment, in a later analysis, came from comparing TCR nucleotide sequences with IMGT/GENE-DB human TR gene sequences. Using the TCRdist pipeline, a later analysis assigned CDR3 sequences along with most-parsimonious VDJ recombination scenarios. In a later analysis, each TCR beta chain was defined by its CDR3 amino acid sequence together with its V-gene family, and reads lacking a unique V-gene family were excluded. In a later analysis, nearly 600 highly shared, low-generation-probability nucleotide sequences were removed to address suspected cross-contamination and a sequencing artifact. A later analysis calculated a clonal expansion index for each public chain from normalized within-repertoire ranks of inferred template counts. A later analysis computed generation probabilities with a VDJ recombination model fitted to out-of-frame rearrangements, and checked the results against IGoR. In a later analysis, hypergeometric tests were used to score TCR-TCR, TCR-HLA and TCR-CMV co-occurrence, with a repertoire-size bias correction applied to TCR pairs. To estimate false discovery rates, a later analysis permuted the HLA or CMV assignments 20 times. In a later analysis, co-occurring TCRs were grouped using DBSCAN, and TCRdist sequence similarity was added for clustering within HLA-allele-positive subsets. Repertoires with fewer than 30,000 or more than 120,000 public chains were left out of co-occurrence clustering, as were roughly five repertoires with anomalous nucleotide sharing. Held by TCRdb, this immuneACCESS table contains in-frame sequences only and omits some clones. Under half of the omission traces to an unresolved V gene where checked; the cause of the rest is unknown. V, J and clone size were drawn from that table, and D and trimming were deduced from the DNA. Recorded for this sample are 140,000 to 150,000 clones; less than 10% of them occurred a single time. The ten largest clones capture roughly 1.9% of the sample.

For this clone: Its antigen remains unidentified. Nothing much larger sits one base from this clone, and base qualities are not available.

The cohort consisted of more than 650 healthy bone marrow donors. All cohort members were sampled while nominally healthy, although unrecorded immune exposures were likely present. The donor tested CMV seronegative, placing the donor among the approximately 400 seronegative members of the cohort. Each donor provided a peripheral blood sample, and peripheral blood mononuclear cells were used for TCR beta sequencing. The Qiagen DNeasy Blood Extraction Kit was used to extract genomic DNA from the blood cell samples. Specimen: PBMCs. This sequence was found in a man aged 50-60 years in good health and CMV-seronegative.

Read as DNA, the sequence is TGTGCCAGCAGCTATGTCTCAGGGGCAGGTGGAAACACCATATATTTT. It encodes CASSYVSGAGGNTIYF. The sequence links TRBV5-6 to TRBJ1-3, with TRBD1 tentatively as D gene (6 bases match). The CDR3 runs 16 residues from the cysteine to the phenylalanine. The DNA shown is the 48-base CDR3, in frame from base 1. CDR1 and CDR2 are read off the germline V gene as SGHDT and YYEEEE. V loses 3 bases, J loses 3 bases, and the germline ends lie 16 bases apart.